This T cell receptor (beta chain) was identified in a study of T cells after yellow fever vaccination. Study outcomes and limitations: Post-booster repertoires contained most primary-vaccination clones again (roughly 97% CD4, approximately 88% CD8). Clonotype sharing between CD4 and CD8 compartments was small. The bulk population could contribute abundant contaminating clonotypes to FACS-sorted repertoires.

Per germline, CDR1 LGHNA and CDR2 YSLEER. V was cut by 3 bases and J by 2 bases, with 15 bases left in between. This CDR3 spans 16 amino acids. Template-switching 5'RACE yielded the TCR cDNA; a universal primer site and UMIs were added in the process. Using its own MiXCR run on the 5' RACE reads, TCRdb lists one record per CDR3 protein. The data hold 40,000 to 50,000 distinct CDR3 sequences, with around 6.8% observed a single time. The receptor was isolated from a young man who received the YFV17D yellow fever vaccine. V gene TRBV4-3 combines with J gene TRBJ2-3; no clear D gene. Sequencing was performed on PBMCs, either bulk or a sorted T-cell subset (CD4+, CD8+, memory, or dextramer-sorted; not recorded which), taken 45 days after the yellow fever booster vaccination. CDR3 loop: CASSQIWSSPTDTQYF. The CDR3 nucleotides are TGCGCCAGCAGCCAGATATGGTCCAGCCCCACAGATACGCAGTATTTT.